This T cell receptor beta chain was captured by sequencing in a study of shared clonotypes between healthy human individuals. Study details: There were three CD4 naive, three CD4 memory, two CD8 naive and one CD8 memory plates per donor.

Findings and limits, study-wide: Donor clonotype sharing was expected to depend on sequencing depth. Genetic and exposure-history diversity was limited by the few donors.

Concerning this clone itself: The target antigen is unknown.

Positive CCR7 selection of CD45RO-negative cells yielded the naive CD8 cells, and terminally differentiated effector memory CD45RA+ cells were excluded. As handled by the study authors: Filtering differed because ImmunoSEQ produced junction-only sequences that carried no quality scores. Clones were read by immunoSEQ multiplex PCR, and TCRdb kept only the in-frame ones, dropping some. V, J and clone size are those of that table, while D and trimming were read from the DNA. Counted here are 550,000 to 750,000 clones, just under 97% occurring once; the ten biggest clones make up around 0.11%. This TCR was recovered from a woman in her thirties in good health. The sequencing input was naive CD8+ T cells sorted from blood.

CDR3 amino acids: CASSTQRELSYEQYF. Written as DNA, the CDR3 is TGTGCCAGCAGCACCCAGCGGGAGCTCTCCTACGAGCAGTACTTC. V gene TRBV7-9 combines with J gene TRBJ2-7, with TRBD2 matching over 8 bases. The CDR3 runs to 15 residues. Germline assignment: CDR1 SEHNR and CDR2 FQNEAQ (reference sequence). The V gene end was trimmed by 5 bases and the J gene end by 0 bases; junction bases not matched to a gene: 6.